This entry lists 11 T cell receptor beta chains sequenced from one sample in a study of circulating CD8 cells and anti-PD-1 response in melanoma. From live CD3+CD8+TCRalphabeta+ cells, four PD-1 and/or TIGIT subsets were sorted. Using about 15 ng of total RNA, TCR libraries were made with the QIAseq Immune Repertoire TCR panel. TCRdb re-called the reads with MiXCR, one entry per CDR3 protein. The data contain around 470 distinct CDR3 sequences, around 15% of them singletons. The sample in question was CD8+ T cells from PBMCs, obtained at baseline or after one month of anti-PD-1 therapy (not recorded which). The receptors derive from a human donor with melanoma.

J is TRBJ2-1 and V is TRBV27; maybe TRBD1 (5 bases). Germline V CDR1 and CDR2: MNHEY, SMNVEV (reference sequence). This CDR3 spans 12 amino acids. Trimming removed 5 bases from V and 6 bases from J, with 8 bases in between. For the CDR3, the DNA is TGTGCCAGCAGTCGTGACAGCAATGAGCAGTTCTTC. It codes for CASSRDSNEQFF.

By frequency in the sample, this clonotype is large (0.1 to 1%). The gene calls are TRBV25-1 and TRBJ2-1, with a possible D match to TRBD2 (6 bases). The germline V gene encodes CDR1 MGHDK and CDR2 SYGVNS. Trimming took off 1 base at V and 2 bases at J, with 9 bases between the two ends. The CDR3 contains 15 residues. The CDR3 region is CASSESGVAYNEQFF. CDR3 bases: TGTGCCAGCAGTGAATCGGGGGTCGCCTACAATGAGCAGTTCTTC. Combining the CDR3 with reference TRBV25-1 and TRBJ2-1 gives the whole variable domain EADIYQTPRYLVIGTGKKITLECSQTMGHDKMYWYQQDPGMELHLIHYSYGVNSTEKGDLSSESTVSRIRTEHFPLTLESARPSHTSQYLCASSESGVAYNEQFFGPGTRLTVL.

V gene TRBV7-3 combines with J gene TRBJ1-1; D is ambiguous. V lost 5 bases, J lost 7 bases, and 14 bases lay in between. The CDR3 covers 13 residues. Germline V CDR1 and CDR2: SGHTA, FQGTGA. The CDR3 DNA is TGTGCCAGCAGCCCTGAGGAGAGAATTGAAGCTTTCTTT. Encoded protein: CASSPEERIEAFF.

This clonotype is deemed large. V and J are TRBV10-3 and TRBJ2-7, with a tentative D call TRBD1 (5 bases). Between the trimmed V and J ends, which lost 3 bases and 9 bases, there was a span of 9 bases. This CDR3 is 11 amino acids long. Germline V CDR1 and CDR2: ENHRY, SYGVKD. The CDR3 DNA follows: TGTGCCATCAGTGACAGGGATACGCAGTACTTC. It encodes CAISDRDTQYF.

This clonotype was detected once. The chain has TRBV7-9 and TRBJ2-1; either TRBD1 or TRBD2 may fit D (7 bases each). The V end was cut by 5 bases, the J end by 2 bases, with 19 bases between. The CDR3 sequence is 17 residues long. CDR1 and CDR2 from the germline V gene are SEHNR and FQNEAQ (reference sequence). For the CDR3, the DNA is TGTGCCAGCAGCCCCTGGGGGGGACAGAGAACCTACAATGAGCAGTTCTTC. This sequence encodes CASSPWGGQRTYNEQFF.

In its sample, this clonotype is medium-sized. This chain connects TRBV9 to TRBJ2-7; the D gene could be TRBD1 or TRBD2 (5 bases each). Trimming cost V 3 bases and J 3 bases, with 13 bases left between them. The CDR3 covers 14 residues. CDR1 and CDR2 from the germline V gene are SGDLS and YYNGEE. The CDR3 spells CASSAAGTDYEQYF. The CDR3 DNA reads TGTGCCAGCAGCGCCGCCGGGACGGACTACGAGCAGTACTTC.

By sample share, this clonotype is large. The chain is built from TRBV5-4 and TRBJ2-2; the D call may be TRBD1 or TRBD2 (5 bases each). CDR1 is SGHNT, CDR2 YYREEE, per germline (reference sequence). V was pared by 4 bases and J by 6 bases, with 10 bases between. This CDR3 is built from 13 residues. This CDR3 is CASSIRGAGELFF. The CDR3 nucleotides read TGTGCCAGCAGCATCAGAGGGGCCGGGGAGCTGTTTTTT.

This clonotype is deemed medium-sized. A read error is possible here, since a much larger clone lies one base away. The rearrangement uses TRBV29-1 and TRBJ2-4; D is undetermined. There are 11 residues in the CDR3. V was pared by 7 bases and J by 7 bases, with 11 bases between. Germline CDR1 SQVTM, CDR2 ANQGSEA. For the CDR3, the DNA is TGCAGCGGTAGGGCTTTTAACATTCAGTACTTC. It is translated as CSGRAFNIQYF.

This clonotype is medium-sized. The gene calls are TRBV19 and TRBJ2-7; the match to TRBD1 covers 8 bases. The CDR3 is 14 amino acids. Germline loops: CDR1 LNHDA, CDR2 SQIVND (reference sequence). Trimming cost V 2 bases and J 3 bases; bases outside gene matches: 3. In DNA form, the CDR3 reads TGTGCCAGTAGTATAACAGGGGGTATCTACGAGCAGTACTTC. Residues: CASSITGGIYEQYF.

This clonotype is large in the sample. The chain is built from TRBV27 and TRBJ2-6; D might be TRBD1 (5 bases). V gave up 1 base and J gave up 2 bases, with 6 bases separating them. CDR3 length: 15 residues. Germline CDR1 is MNHEY and CDR2 is SMNVEV (reference sequence). This chain's CDR3 is CASSLFRAGANVLTF. The CDR3 DNA follows: TGTGCCAGCAGTTTATTCAGGGCTGGGGCCAACGTCCTGACTTTC.

This clonotype is medium-sized by share. This chain uses TRBV12-5 with TRBJ2-5; 7 bases are shared with TRBD1. CDR1 and CDR2 from the germline V gene are LGHNT and FRNRAP. This CDR3 region has 15 residues. Trimming took 5 bases from V and 4 from J; bases not matched to a gene: 10. This CDR3 is CASGPRDRAGETQYF. CDR3 nucleotide sequence: TGTGCTAGTGGTCCCCGGGACAGAGCAGGAGAGACCCAGTACTTC.